The 18 T cell receptor beta chains reported below all come from one sample, sequenced in a study of human T cells and chemical hapten exposure. Via MiXCR, TCRdb re-called the RACE reads, giving one row per CDR3 protein. The profile covers 40,000 or so distinct CDR3 sequences, with approximately 3.6% appearing a single time and around 28% taken by the ten largest. As for time point: patch test 1, 2 weeks after DPC sensitization. The treatment is: therapeutic diphenylcyclopropenone sensitization with weekly scalp DPC. The total RNA was obtained from whole blood that was not fractionated. The sequencing here drew on whole blood, taken in connection with sensitization to the hapten diphenylcyclopropenone (DPC). These receptors originate from a man aged 45-65 years with alopecia areata. Some clones in this sample may be carry-over from other donors' samples.

This clonotype is a singleton in its sample. The chain combines TRBV19 with TRBJ2-3; 9 positions agree with TRBD1. There are 15 residues in the CDR3. V lost 4 bases to trimming and J lost 4 bases; unmatched junction nucleotides: 6. Germline loops: CDR1 LNHDA, CDR2 SQIVND (reference sequence). The DNA for the CDR3 is TGTGCCAGTAGTACCCCGGACAGGGGTGCAGATACGCAGTATTTT. Protein sequence: CASSTPDRGADTQYF. The entire variable domain, with the rest obtained from reference TRBV19 and TRBJ2-3, is as follows: DGGITQSPKYLFRKEGQNVTLSCEQNLNHDAMYWYRQDPGQGLRLIYYSQIVNDFQKGDIAEGYSVSREKKESFPLTVTSAQKNPTAFYLCASSTPDRGADTQYFGPGTRLTVL.

This clonotype was counted at least ten times. The V call is TRBV5-4, the J call TRBJ2-6; D call uncertain. The V and J ends lost 8 bases and 4 bases respectively, with 10 bases between them. CDR3 size: 13 residues. Germline V gene sequence: CDR1 SGHNT, CDR2 YYREEE (reference sequence). This CDR3 reads CARSEWGANVLTF. In DNA form, the CDR3 reads TGTGCCAGATCGGAGTGGGGGGCCAACGTCCTGACTTTC.

V gene TRBV10-3 combines with J gene TRBJ1-1, with D perhaps TRBD1 (5 bases). The CDR3 has 14 amino acids. Germline values: CDR1 ENHRY, CDR2 SYGVKD. V lost 6 bases and J lost 0, with 11 bases in between. CDR3 in amino acids: CAIRGDSLNTEAFF. CDR3 DNA: TGTGCCATCAGGGGGGACTCCTTGAACACTGAAGCTTTCTTT.

Ten or more counts support this clonotype. The CDR3 is CASSRENQPQHF. CDR3 nucleotides: TGTGCCAGCAGCAGGGAAAATCAGCCCCAGCATTTT. This chain connects TRBV7-9 to TRBJ1-5; D is ambiguous. V lost 5 bases and J 4 bases, leaving 6 bases between the germline ends. The CDR3 spans 12 residues. Germline V gene sequence: CDR1 SEHNR, CDR2 FQNEAQ (reference sequence). The whole variable domain, remainder taken from reference TRBV7-9 and TRBJ1-5, is DTGVSQNPRHKITKRGQNVTFRCDPISEHNRLYWYRQTLGQGPEFLTYFQNEAQLEKSRLLSDRFSAERPKGSFSTLEIQRTEQGDSAMYLCASSRENQPQHFGDGTRLSIL.

The rearrangement joins TRBV11-3 to TRBJ2-1; 9 nucleotides align to TRBD1. V was clipped by 5 bases and J by 6 bases; unmatched bases: 8. Germline V gene sequence: CDR1 SGHNT, CDR2 YENEEA. This CDR3 comprises 15 residues. CDR3 region: CASSPGQGGGNEQFF. The CDR3 DNA sequence: TGTGCCAGCAGCCCGGGACAGGGAGGTGGCAATGAGCAGTTCTTC.

This clonotype has a handful of counts. The chain recombines TRBV11-2 with TRBJ2-4; the D is unclear. With 5 bases removed from V and 0 bases from J, the gap between germline ends came to 11 bases. CDR1 is SGHAT and CDR2 is FQNNGV in the germline V gene. This CDR3 region has 15 residues. The CDR3 reads CASSTPDLAKNIQYF. The CDR3 DNA is TGTGCCAGCAGCACCCCGGACCTAGCCAAAAACATTCAGTACTTC.

In its sample, this clonotype was seen many times. The chain links TRBV7-2 to TRBJ2-1; 11 bases fit TRBD2. The junction had 11 bases not matched to a gene; V was cut back by 0 bases and J by 7 bases. Per germline, CDR1 SGHTA and CDR2 FQGNSA. This CDR3 comprises 18 residues. CDR3 nucleotides: TGTGCCAGCAGCTTAGCGTGGTTAGCGGGAGGGCTAAGGAATGAGCAGTTCTTC. Amino acids: CASSLAWLAGGLRNEQFF. Complete variable domain (other parts from reference TRBV7-2 and TRBJ2-1): GAGVSQSPSNKVTEKGKDVELRCDPISGHTALYWYRQSLGQGLEFLIYFQGNSAPDKSGLPSDRFSAERTGGSVSTLTIQRTQQEDSAVYLCASSLAWLAGGLRNEQFFGPGTRLTVL.

This clonotype occurred many times. This chain uses TRBV5-1 with TRBJ2-7; 8 nucleotides agree with TRBD1. CDR3 length equals 16 residues. Per the germline V gene, CDR1 is SGHRS and CDR2 is YFSETQ. J gave up 2 bases and V 2 bases, and 9 bases lay outside the gene matches. CDR3 loop: CASSLSGTGVPYEQYF. In DNA, the CDR3 is TGCGCCAGCAGCTTATCCGGGACAGGCGTTCCCTACGAGCAGTACTTC.

This chain links TRBV12-3 or TRBV12-4 with TRBJ2-1; 15 bases are a match to TRBD2. CDR3 length: 18 residues. V lost 7 bases and J lost 4; bases outside the gene matches: 11. Here the CDR3 reads CASTNPGTSGRSYNEQFF. The CDR3 DNA follows: TGTGCCAGCACCAACCCAGGGACTAGCGGGAGGAGTTACAATGAGCAGTTCTTC.

The table lists this clonotype with many counts. The J gene is TRBJ1-1, the V gene TRBV7-9; 10 bases line up with TRBD1. This CDR3 contains 15 residues. The V segment lost 7 bases and the J segment 3 bases; nucleotides outside the gene matches: 8. The germline CDR1 and CDR2 sequences are SEHNR and FQNEAQ (reference sequence). In DNA form, the CDR3 reads TGTGCCAGCAAGCGGACAGGGGGTTCGGACACTGAAGCTTTCTTT. Translated, it gives CASKRTGGSDTEAFF.

There are many counts of this clonotype. The gene calls are TRBV4-1 and TRBJ1-3; D remains ambiguous. This CDR3 contains 15 residues. Trimming pared 0 bases from V and 0 bases from J, leaving 6 bases between. Germline CDR1 is MGHRA and CDR2 is YSYEKL. The CDR3 reads CASSQDRYSGNTIYF. The CDR3 DNA reads TGCGCCAGCAGCCAAGACCGATACTCTGGAAACACCATATATTTT.

At least ten counts were recorded for this clonotype. The rearrangement joins TRBV20-1 to TRBJ1-5; 7 bases match TRBD1. V was clipped by 0 bases and J by 0 bases; unmatched bases: 8. CDR3 length: 17 amino acids. CDR1 is DFQATT, CDR2 SNEGSKA, per germline (reference sequence). For the CDR3, the DNA is TGCAGTGCTAGAGATCCCGGACAGGTAAATAGCAATCAGCCCCAGCATTTT. Encoded protein: CSARDPGQVNSNQPQHF.

At least ten counts were recorded for this clonotype. The chain couples TRBV4-1 to TRBJ1-6, with D maybe TRBD1 (6 bases). The V gene's germline CDR1 is MGHRA and CDR2 YSYEKL. Between the trimmed V and J ends, which lost 4 bases and 7 bases, there was a span of 17 bases. This CDR3 comprises 16 residues. CDR3 residues: CASSPEGGVRNSPLHF. As DNA, the CDR3 is TGCGCCAGCAGCCCCGAGGGGGGGGTGCGGAATTCACCCCTCCACTTT.

This clonotype was observed at least ten times. The V call is TRBV11-2, the J call TRBJ1-2; 10 positions agree with TRBD1. The CDR3 has 14 residues. The V and J ends lost 4 bases and 5 bases, in that order; junction bases with no gene match: 4. Germline V CDR1 and CDR2: SGHAT, FQNNGV. The CDR3 bases are TGTGCCAGCAGCTACGGACAGGGGGGGTATGGCTACACCTTC. Protein: CASSYGQGGYGYTF.

This clonotype came up many times. The chain combines TRBV11-2 with TRBJ2-3, with 11 bases aligning to TRBD2. CDR1 and CDR2 (germline): SGHAT, FQNNGV. V gave up 5 bases and J gave up 2 bases; unmatched junction bases: 9. The CDR3 is 17 amino acids. CDR3 protein: CASSLRLAGGVTDTQYF. Written as DNA, the CDR3 is TGTGCCAGCAGCCTACGTCTAGCGGGAGGCGTCACAGATACGCAGTATTTT.

Notes on this clonotype: A far larger clone is one nucleotide away, so this likely arose from a read error. The chain combines TRBV28 with TRBJ2-1, with D tentatively TRBD2 (6 bases). CDR1 is MDHEN, CDR2 SYDVKM, per germline. The CDR3 totals 16 residues. V was trimmed by 0 bases and J by 0 bases, leaving 9 bases between them. CDR3 bases: TGTGCCAGCAGTTTATGGGACGGGAGCTCCTACAATGAGCAGTTCTTC. Translation: CASSLWDGSSYNEQFF. Variable domain in full (rest from reference TRBV28 and TRBJ2-1): DVKVTQSSRYLVKRTGEKVFLECVQDMDHENMFWYRQDPGLGLRLIYFSYDVKMKEKGDIPEGYSVSREKKERFSLILESASTNQTSMYLCASSLWDGSSYNEQFFGPGTRLTVL.

This clonotype was detected many times. The chain employs TRBV3-1 and TRBJ2-3; 10 nucleotides align to TRBD2. Germline assignment: CDR1 LGHDT and CDR2 YNNKEL (reference sequence). With V trimmed by 5 bases and J by 2 bases, 4 bases remained unmatched. This CDR3 contains 15 residues. DNA for the CDR3: TGTGCCAGCAGCTTACTAGCGGGGCCCACAGATACGCAGTATTTT. It translates to CASSLLAGPTDTQYF.

This clonotype was detected ten times or more. The V gene is TRBV18, the J gene TRBJ1-5; D may be TRBD1 (5 bases). The V end was cut by 2 bases, the J end by 5 bases, with 16 bases between. The CDR3 sequence is 16 residues long. Germline V gene lookup returns CDR1 KGHSH and CDR2 LQKENI. The CDR3 DNA is TGTGCCAGCTCACCAGTTGGGGCAGGGAGGGATCAGCCCCAGCATTTT. Protein product: CASSPVGAGRDQPQHF.